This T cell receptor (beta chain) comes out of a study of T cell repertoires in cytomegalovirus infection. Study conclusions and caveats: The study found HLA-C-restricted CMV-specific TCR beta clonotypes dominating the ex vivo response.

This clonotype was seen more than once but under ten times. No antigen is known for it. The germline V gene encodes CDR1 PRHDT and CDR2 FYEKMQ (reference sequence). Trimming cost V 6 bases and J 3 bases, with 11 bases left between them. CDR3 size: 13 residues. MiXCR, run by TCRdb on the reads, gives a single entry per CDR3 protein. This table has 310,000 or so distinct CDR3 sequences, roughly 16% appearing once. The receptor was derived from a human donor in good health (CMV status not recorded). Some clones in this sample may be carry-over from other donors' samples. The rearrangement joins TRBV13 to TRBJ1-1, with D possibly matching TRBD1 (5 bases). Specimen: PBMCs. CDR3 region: CASRPVGDTEAFF. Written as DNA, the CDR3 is TGTGCCAGCAGGCCCGTAGGGGACACTGAAGCTTTCTTT.